A selection of T cell receptor beta chains follows, all from one sample in a study of T cell changes during pregnancy in multiple sclerosis. TCRdb's table, derived via immunoSEQ multiplex PCR, lists solely in-frame clones and lacks some. The table has over 80,000 clones, 80% to 95% seen once. Sequences were derived from peripheral blood, sampled in the third trimester of pregnancy. The receptors were gathered from a female donor in good health, enrolled as a control in a pregnancy study. Each CDR3 is given with its conserved first and last residue. The D gene is left open where the match is weak. Clone size is not always given. Where it is, it says once, few, many or a class for expanded clones.

j_call	d_call	v_call	clone_size	cdr3_nt	cdr3_aa
TRBJ1-2	.	TRBV25-1	.	TGTGCCAGCAGCTCCTCGGTGATCGGTGGCTACACCTTC	CASSSSVIGGYTF
TRBJ1-1	.	TRBV7-9	.	TGTGCCAGCAGCTTATTTACAGGGCCCACTGAAGCTTTCTTT	CASSLFTGPTEAFF
TRBJ2-7	.	TRBV28	.	TGTGCCAGCAGTTCCCCGGCGGGCGGGGGCGGCTACGAGCAGTACTTC	CASSSPAGGGGYEQYF
TRBJ1-4	TRBD1	TRBV5-1	.	TGCGCCAGCAGGGGACAGACCAATGAAAAACTGTTTTTT	CASRGQTNEKLFF
TRBJ2-5	.	TRBV19	.	TGTGCCAGTAGTATAGGGCCAGAAGAGACCCAGTACTTC	CASSIGPEETQYF
TRBJ2-7	TRBD1	TRBV7-9	.	TGTGCCAGCATGTCGCTACAGGGGGTCTACGAGCAGTACTTC	CASMSLQGVYEQYF
TRBJ2-3	.	TRBV6-1	.	TGTGCCAGCAGTGAACGGACTGGCACAGATACGCAGTATTTT	CASSERTGTDTQYF
TRBJ2-3	TRBD2	TRBV5-1	.	TGCGCCAGCAGCGCACTGGTGACTAGCGGGACAGATACGCAGTATTTT	CASSALVTSGTDTQYF
TRBJ2-2	.	TRBV5-4	.	TGTGCCAGCAGCGGCCAGTCCCTCTTAAACACCGGGGAGCTGTTTTTT	CASSGQSLLNTGELFF
TRBJ2-1	TRBD2	TRBV13	.	TGTGCCAGCAGCCCTCGGCCTAGCGGATCCTACAATGAGCAGTTCTTC	CASSPRPSGSYNEQFF
TRBJ1-1	TRBD1	TRBV2	.	TGTGCCAGCAGGATAACGGGACAGGGGAATGATGGTGAAGCTTTCTTT	CASRITGQGNDGEAFF
TRBJ2-7	.	TRBV6-6	.	TGTGCCAGCAGTTACACGCAGGGAAAATACTACGAGCAGTACTTC	CASSYTQGKYYEQYF
TRBJ1-4	TRBD1	TRBV4-1	.	TGCGCCAGCAGCCTTGGGACAGGGGATGAAAAACTGTTTTTT	CASSLGTGDEKLFF
TRBJ1-5	.	TRBV7-9	.	TGTGCCAGCAGCTTACAGGTTAATCAGCCCCAGCATTTT	CASSLQVNQPQHF
TRBJ1-3	.	TRBV7-9	.	TGTGCCAGCAGCTTAGTTCCCAGGGGCCCCCTTGACTCTGGAAACACCATATATTTT	CASSLVPRGPLDSGNTIYF
TRBJ2-4	.	TRBV6-4	.	TGTGCCAGCAGTGACCCAGGAGGGGAGAAAGCCAAAAACATTCAGTACTTC	CASSDPGGEKAKNIQYF
TRBJ2-1	.	TRBV7-2	.	TGTGCCAGCAGCTTAGACTACCTAGGGCAGTTCTTC	CASSLDYLGQFF
TRBJ1-1	.	TRBV6-1	.	TGTGCCAGCAGGTCACAGGAGGGCGTTACTGAAGCTTTCTTT	CASRSQEGVTEAFF
TRBJ2-7	TRBD1	TRBV5-1	.	TGCGCCAGCAGCTTGCAAGGGACAGGGGTGTTGGACGAGCAGTACTTC	CASSLQGTGVLDEQYF
TRBJ1-2	.	TRBV6-5	.	TGTGCCAGCAGTTTTCAGGGGCATGGCTACACCTTC	CASSFQGHGYTF
TRBJ1-3	TRBD1	TRBV10-3	once	TGTGCCATCAGCCGGGACAGGGGGCCTGAAAACACCATATATTTT	CAISRDRGPENTIYF
TRBJ1-5	.	TRBV30	once	TGTGCCTGGAGTGGTACAGGGCAGAATCAGCCCCAGCATTTT	CAWSGTGQNQPQHF